The TCR beta chain described here comes from a study of blood T cell repertoires in COVID-19. For the study at large: Collection of acute and convalescent COVID-19 samples took place in the United States, Italy and Spain. PBMCs, B-cell-depleted T cells, or T cells provided the cDNA or gDNA that made up the material.

In the original workflow: Amplification from reference gene primers served as the basis for estimated nucleated cell counts. Profiled with immunoSEQ multiplex PCR; TCRdb holds only in-frame clones, not every one. That table is the source of V, J and clone size, and D and trimming were worked out from the DNA. The table has fewer than 65,000 clones, approximately 85% seen once. With V trimmed by 1 base and J by 7 bases, 8 bases remained unmatched. CDR3 length: 17 amino acids. Germline V gives CDR1 SGHRS, CDR2 YFSETQ. The sequenced sample consisted of peripheral blood. The V gene is TRBV5-1, the J gene TRBJ2-3; 14 bases align to TRBD2. This TCR was recovered from a man between 60 and 75 years old with acute or convalescent COVID-19. The CDR3 spells CASSLLGTSGSRNTQYF. The CDR3 nucleotides read TGCGCCAGCAGCTTGCTCGGGACTAGCGGGAGTAGGAATACGCAGTATTTT.